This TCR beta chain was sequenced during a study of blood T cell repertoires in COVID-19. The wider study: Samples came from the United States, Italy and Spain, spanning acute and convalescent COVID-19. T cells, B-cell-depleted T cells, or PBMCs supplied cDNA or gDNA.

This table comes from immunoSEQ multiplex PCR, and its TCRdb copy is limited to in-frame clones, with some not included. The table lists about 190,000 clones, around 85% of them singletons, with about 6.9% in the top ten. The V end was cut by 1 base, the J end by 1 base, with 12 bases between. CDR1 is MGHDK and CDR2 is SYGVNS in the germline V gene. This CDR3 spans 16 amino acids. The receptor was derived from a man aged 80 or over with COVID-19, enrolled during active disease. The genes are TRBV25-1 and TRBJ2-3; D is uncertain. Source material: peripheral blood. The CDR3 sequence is CASSESVQLRTDTQYF. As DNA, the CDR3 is TGTGCCAGCAGTGAATCGGTACAGCTACGCACAGATACGCAGTATTTT.